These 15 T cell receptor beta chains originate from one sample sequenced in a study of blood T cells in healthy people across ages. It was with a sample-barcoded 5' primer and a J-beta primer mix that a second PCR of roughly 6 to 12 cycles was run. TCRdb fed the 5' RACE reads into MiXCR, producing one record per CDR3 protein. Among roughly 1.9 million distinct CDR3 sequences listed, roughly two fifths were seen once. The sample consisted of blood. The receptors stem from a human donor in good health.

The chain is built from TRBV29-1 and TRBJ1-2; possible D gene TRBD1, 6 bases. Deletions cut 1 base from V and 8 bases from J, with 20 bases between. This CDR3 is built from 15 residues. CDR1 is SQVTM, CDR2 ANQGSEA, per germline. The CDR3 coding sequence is TGCAGCGTTGAAGGGGCGATACAGGGTTTCTGGGGCTACACCTTC. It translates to CSVEGAIQGFWGYTF.

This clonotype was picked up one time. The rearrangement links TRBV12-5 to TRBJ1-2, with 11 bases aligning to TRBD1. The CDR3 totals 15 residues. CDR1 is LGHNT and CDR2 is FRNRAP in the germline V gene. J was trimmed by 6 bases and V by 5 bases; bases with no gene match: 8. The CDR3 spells CASGPDLDRGHGYTF. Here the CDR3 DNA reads TGTGCTAGTGGTCCGGACTTGGACAGGGGGCATGGCTACACCTTC.

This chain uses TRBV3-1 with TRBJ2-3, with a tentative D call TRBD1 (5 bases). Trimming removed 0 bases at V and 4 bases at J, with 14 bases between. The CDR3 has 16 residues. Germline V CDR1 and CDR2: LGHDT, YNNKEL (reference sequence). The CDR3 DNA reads TGTGCCAGCAGCCAAGAACAGACAGAGATACCAGATACGCAGTATTTT. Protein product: CASSQEQTEIPDTQYF.

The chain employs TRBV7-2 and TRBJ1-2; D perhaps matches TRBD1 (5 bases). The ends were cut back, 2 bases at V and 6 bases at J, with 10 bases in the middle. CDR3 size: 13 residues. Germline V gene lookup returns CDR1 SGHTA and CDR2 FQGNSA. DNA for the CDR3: TGTGCCAGCAGCTTACGTCTGGGGGATGGCTACACCTTC. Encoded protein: CASSLRLGDGYTF. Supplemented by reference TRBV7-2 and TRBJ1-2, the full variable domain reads GAGVSQSPSNKVTEKGKDVELRCDPISGHTALYWYRQSLGQGLEFLIYFQGNSAPDKSGLPSDRFSAERTGGSVSTLTIQRTQQEDSAVYLCASSLRLGDGYTFGSGTRLTVV.

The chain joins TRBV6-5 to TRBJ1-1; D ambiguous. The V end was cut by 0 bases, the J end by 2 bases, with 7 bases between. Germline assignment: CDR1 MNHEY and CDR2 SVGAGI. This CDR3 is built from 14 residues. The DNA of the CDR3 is TGTGCCAGCAGTTACTCGAGGATAAACACTGAAGCTTTCTTT. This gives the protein CASSYSRINTEAFF.

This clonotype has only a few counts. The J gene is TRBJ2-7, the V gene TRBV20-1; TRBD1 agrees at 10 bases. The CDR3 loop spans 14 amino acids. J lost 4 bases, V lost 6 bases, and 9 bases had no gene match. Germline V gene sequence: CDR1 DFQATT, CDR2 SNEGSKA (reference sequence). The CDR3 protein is CSAHTGDRGYEQYF. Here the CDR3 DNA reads TGCAGTGCCCATACCGGGGACAGGGGTTACGAGCAGTACTTC.

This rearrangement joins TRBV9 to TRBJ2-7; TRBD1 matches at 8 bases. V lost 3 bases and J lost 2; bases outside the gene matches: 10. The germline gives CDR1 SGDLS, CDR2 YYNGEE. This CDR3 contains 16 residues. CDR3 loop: CASSASPGQEAYEQYF. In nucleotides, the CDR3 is TGTGCCAGCAGCGCAAGTCCGGGACAGGAGGCCTACGAGCAGTACTTC.

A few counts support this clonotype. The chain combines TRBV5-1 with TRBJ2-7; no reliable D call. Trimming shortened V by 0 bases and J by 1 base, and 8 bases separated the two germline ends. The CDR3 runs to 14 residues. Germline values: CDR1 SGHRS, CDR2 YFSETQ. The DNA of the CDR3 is TGCGCCAGCAGCTTGGCCCCTGAATCCTACGAGCAGTACTTC. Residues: CASSLAPESYEQYF.

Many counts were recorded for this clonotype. CDR3 nucleotides: TGTGCCATCAGTGATTGGGAGGGCTCCTACGAGCAGTACTTC. This codes for CAISDWEGSYEQYF. The chain couples TRBV10-3 to TRBJ2-7, with TRBD2 matching over 7 bases. The CDR3 has 14 residues. V trimming: 3 bases; J trimming: 0 bases; junction bases outside the gene matches: 2. Looked up from germline, CDR1 is ENHRY and CDR2 is SYGVKD.

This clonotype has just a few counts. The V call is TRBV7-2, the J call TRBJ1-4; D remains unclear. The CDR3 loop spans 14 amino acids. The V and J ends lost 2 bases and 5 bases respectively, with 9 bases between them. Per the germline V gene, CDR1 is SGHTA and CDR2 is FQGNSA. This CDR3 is CASSLSGLNEKLFF. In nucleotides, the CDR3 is TGTGCCAGCAGCTTATCTGGGCTAAATGAAAAACTGTTTTTT.

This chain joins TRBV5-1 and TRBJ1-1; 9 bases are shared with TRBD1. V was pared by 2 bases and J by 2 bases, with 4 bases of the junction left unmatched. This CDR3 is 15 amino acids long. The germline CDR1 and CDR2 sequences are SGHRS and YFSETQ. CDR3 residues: CASSFQGQGNTEAFF. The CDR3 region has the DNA TGCGCCAGCAGCTTCCAGGGACAGGGAAACACTGAAGCTTTCTTT.

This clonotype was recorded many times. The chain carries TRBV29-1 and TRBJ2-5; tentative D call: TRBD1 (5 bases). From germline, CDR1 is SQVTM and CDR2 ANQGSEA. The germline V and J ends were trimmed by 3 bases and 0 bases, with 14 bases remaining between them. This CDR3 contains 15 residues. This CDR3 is CSVEVQGLYQETQYF. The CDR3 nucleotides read TGCAGCGTTGAGGTCCAGGGTCTATACCAAGAGACCCAGTACTTC.

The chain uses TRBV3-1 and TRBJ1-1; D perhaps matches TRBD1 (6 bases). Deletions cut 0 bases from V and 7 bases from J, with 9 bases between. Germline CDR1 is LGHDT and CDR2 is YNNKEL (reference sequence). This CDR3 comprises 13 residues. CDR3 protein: CASSQDGQIEAFF. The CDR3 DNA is TGTGCCAGCAGCCAAGATGGACAGATTGAAGCTTTCTTT.

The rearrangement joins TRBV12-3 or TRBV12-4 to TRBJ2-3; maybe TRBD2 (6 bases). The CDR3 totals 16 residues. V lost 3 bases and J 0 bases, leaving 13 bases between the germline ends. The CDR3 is CASSFEGTLSTDTQYF. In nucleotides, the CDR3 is TGTGCCAGCAGTTTCGAGGGGACTCTTAGCACAGATACGCAGTATTTT.

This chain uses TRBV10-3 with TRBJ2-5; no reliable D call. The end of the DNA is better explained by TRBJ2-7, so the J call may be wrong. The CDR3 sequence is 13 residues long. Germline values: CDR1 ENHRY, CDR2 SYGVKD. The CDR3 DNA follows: TGTGCCATCAGTGAGGGAATAACCTACGAGCAGTACTTC. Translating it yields CAISEGITYEQYF.